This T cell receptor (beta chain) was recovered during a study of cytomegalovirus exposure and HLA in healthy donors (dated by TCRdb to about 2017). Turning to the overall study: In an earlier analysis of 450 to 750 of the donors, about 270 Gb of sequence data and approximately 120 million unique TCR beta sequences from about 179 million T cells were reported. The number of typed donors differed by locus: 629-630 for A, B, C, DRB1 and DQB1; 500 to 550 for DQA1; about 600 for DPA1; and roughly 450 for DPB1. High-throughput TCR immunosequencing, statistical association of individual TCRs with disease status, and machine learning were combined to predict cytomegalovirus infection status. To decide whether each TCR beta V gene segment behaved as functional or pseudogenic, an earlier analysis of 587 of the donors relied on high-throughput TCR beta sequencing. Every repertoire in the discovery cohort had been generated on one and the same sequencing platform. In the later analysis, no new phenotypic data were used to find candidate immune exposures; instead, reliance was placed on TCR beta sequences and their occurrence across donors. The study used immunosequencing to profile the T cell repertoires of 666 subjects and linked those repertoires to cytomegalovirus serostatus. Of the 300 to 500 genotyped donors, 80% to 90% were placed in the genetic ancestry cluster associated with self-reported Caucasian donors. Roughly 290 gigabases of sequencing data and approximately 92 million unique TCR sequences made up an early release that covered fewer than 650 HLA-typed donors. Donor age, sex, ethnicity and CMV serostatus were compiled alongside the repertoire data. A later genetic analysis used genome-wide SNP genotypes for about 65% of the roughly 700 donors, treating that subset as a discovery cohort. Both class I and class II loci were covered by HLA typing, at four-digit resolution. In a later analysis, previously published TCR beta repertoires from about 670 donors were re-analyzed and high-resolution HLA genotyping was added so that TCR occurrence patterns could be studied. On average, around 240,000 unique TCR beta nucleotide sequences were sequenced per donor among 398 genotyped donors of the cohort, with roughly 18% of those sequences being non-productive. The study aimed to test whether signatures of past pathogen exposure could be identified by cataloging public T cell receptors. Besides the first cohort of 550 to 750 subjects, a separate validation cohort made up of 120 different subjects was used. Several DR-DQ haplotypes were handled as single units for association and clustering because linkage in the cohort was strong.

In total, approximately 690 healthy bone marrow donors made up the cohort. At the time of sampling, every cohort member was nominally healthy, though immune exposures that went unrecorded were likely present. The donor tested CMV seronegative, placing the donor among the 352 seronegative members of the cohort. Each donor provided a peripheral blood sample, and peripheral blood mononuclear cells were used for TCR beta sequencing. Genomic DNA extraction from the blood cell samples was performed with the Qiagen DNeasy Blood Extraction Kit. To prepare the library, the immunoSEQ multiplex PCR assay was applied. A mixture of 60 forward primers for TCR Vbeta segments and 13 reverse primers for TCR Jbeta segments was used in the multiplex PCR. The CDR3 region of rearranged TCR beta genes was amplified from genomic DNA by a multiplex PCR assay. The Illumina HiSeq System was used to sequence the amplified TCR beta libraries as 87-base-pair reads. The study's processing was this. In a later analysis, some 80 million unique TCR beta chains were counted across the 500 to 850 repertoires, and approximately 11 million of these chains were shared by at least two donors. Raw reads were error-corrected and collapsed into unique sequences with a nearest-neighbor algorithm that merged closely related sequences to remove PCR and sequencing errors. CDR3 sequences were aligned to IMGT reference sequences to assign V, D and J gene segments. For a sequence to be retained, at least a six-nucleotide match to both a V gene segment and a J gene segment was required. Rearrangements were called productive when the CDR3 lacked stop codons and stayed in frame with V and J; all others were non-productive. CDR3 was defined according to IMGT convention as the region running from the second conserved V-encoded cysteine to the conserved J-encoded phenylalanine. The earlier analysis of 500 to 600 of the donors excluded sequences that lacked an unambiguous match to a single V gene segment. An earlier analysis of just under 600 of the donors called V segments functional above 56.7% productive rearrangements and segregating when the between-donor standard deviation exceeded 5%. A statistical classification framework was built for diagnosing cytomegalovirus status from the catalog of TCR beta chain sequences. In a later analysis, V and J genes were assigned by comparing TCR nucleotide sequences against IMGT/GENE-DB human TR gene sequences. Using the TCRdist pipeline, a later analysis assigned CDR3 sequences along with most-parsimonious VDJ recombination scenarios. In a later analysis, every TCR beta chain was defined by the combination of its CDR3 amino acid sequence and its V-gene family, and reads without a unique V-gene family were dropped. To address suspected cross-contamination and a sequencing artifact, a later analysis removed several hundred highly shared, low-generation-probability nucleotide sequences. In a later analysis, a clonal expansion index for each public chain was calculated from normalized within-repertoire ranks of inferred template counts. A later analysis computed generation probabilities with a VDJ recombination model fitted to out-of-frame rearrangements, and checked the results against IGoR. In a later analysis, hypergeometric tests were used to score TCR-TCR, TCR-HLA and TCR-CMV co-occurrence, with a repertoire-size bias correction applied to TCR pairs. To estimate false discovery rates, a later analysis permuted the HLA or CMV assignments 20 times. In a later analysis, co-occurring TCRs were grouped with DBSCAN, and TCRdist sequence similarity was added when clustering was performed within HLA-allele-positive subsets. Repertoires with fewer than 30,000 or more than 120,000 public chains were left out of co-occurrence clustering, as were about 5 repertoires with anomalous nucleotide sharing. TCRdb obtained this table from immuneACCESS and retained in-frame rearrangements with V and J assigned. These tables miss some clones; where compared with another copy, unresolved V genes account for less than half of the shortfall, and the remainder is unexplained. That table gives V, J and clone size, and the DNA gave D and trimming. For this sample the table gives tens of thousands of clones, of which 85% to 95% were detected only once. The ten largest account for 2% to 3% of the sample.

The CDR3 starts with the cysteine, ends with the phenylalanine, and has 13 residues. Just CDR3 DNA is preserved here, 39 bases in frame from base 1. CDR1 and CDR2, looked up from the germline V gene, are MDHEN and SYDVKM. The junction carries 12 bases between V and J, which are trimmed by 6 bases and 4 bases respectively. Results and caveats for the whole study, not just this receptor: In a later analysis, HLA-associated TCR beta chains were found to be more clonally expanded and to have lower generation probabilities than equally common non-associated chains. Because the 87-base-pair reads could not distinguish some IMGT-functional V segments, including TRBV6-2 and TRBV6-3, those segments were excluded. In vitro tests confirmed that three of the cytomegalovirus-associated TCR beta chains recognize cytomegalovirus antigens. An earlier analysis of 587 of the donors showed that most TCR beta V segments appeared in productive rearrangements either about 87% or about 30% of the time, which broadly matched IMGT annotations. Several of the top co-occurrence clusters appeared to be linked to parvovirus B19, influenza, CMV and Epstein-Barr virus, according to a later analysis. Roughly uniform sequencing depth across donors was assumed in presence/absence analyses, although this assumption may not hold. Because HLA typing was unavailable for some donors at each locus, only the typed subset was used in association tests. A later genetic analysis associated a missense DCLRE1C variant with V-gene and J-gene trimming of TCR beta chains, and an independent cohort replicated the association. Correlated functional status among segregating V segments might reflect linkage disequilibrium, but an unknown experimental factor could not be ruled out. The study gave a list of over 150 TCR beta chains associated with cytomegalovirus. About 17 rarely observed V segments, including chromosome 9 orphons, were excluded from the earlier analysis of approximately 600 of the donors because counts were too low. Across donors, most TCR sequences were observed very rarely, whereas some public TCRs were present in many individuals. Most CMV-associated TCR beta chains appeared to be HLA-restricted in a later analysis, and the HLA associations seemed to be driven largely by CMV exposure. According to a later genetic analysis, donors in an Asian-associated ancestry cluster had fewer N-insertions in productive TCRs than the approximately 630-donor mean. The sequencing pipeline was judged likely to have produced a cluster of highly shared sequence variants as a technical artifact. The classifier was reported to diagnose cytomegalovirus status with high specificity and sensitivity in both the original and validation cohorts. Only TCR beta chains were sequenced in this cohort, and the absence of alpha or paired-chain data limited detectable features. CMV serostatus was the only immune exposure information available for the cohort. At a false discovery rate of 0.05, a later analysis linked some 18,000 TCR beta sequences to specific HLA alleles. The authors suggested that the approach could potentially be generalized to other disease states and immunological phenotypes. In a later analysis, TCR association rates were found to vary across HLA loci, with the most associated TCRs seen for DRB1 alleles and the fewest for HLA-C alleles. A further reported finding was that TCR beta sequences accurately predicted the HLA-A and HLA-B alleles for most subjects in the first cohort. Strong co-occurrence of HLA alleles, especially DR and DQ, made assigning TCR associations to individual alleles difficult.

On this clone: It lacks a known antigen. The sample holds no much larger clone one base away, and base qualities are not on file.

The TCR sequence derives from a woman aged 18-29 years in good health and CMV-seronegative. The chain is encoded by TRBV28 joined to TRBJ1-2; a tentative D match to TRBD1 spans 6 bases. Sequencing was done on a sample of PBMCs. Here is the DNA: TGTGCCAGCAGGAGGGACACCCTCTATGGCTACACCTTC. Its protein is CASRRDTLYGYTF.